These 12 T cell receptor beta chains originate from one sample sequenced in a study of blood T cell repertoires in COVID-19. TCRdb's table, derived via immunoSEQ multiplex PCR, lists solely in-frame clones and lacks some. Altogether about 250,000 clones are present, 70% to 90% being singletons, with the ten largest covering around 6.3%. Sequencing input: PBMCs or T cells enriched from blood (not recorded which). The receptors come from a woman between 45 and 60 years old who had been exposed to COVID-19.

CDR3 sequence: CASSMTGSGTEAFF. The CDR3 DNA follows: TGTGCCAGCAGCATGACAGGGTCTGGGACTGAAGCTTTCTTT. This chain joins TRBV7-3 and TRBJ1-1; 7 bases fit TRBD1. Per germline, CDR1 SGHTA and CDR2 FQGTGA. V gave up 5 bases and J gave up 5 bases; unmatched junction bases: 8. The CDR3 extends over 14 amino acids.

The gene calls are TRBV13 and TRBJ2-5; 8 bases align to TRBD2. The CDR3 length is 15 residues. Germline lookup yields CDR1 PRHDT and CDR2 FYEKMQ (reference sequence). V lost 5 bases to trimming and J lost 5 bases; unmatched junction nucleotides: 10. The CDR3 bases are TGTGCCAGCAGCGTCGGGACTAGGGGAGGGGAGACCCAGTACTTC. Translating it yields CASSVGTRGGETQYF. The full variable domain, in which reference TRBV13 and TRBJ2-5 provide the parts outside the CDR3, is AAGVIQSPRHLIKEKRETATLKCYPIPRHDTVYWYQQGPGQDPQFLISFYEKMQSDKGSIPDRFSAQQFSDYHSELNMSSLELGDSALYFCASSVGTRGGETQYFGPGTRLLVL.

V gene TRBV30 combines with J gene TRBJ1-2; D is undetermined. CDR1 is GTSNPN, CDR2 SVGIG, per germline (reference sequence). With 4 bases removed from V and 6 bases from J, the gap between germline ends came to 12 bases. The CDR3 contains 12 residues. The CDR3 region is CAWNLETDGYTF. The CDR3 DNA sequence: TGTGCCTGGAACCTGGAGACTGATGGCTACACCTTC. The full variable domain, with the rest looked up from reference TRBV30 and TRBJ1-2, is SQTIHQWPATLVQPVGSPLSLECTVEGTSNPNLYWYRQAAGRGLQLLFYSVGIGQISSEVPQNLSASRPQDRQFILSSKKLLLSDSGFYLCAWNLETDGYTFGSGTRLTVV.

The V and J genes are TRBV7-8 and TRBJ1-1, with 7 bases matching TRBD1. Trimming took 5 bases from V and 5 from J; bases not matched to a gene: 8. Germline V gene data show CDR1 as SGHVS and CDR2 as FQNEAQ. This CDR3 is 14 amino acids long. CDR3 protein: CASSAQGTGTEAFF. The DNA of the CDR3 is TGTGCCAGCAGCGCACAGGGGACGGGGACTGAAGCTTTCTTT.

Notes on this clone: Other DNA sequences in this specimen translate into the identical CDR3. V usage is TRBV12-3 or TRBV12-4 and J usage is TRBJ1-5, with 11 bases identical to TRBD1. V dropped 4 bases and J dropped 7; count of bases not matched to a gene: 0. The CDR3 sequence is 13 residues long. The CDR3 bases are TGTGCCAGCAGTTGGACAGGGGGCCAGCCCCAGCATTTT. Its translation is CASSWTGGQPQHF.

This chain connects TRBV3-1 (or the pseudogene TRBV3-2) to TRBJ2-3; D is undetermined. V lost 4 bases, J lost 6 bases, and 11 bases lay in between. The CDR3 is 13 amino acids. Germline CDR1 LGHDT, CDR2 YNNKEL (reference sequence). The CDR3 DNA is TGTGCCAGCAGCCTCCGGTTCTCTGATACGCAGTATTTT. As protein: CASSLRFSDTQYF.

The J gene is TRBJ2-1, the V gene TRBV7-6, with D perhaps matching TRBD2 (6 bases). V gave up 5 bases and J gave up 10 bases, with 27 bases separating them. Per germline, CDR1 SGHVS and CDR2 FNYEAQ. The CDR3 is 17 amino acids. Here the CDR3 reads CASSPTGTPNPRNEQFF. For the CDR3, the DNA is TGTGCCAGCAGCCCAACTGGGACTCCAAACCCAAGGAACGAGCAGTTCTTC. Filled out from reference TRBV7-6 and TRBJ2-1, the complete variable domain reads GAGVSQSPRYKVTKRGQDVALRCDPISGHVSLYWYRQALGQGPEFLTYFNYEAQQDKSGLPNDRFSAERPEGSISTLTIQRTEQRDSAMYRCASSPTGTPNPRNEQFFGPGTRLTVL.

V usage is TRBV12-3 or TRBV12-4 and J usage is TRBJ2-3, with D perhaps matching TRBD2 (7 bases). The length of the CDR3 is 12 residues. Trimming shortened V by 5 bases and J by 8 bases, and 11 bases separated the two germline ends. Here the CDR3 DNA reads TGTGCCAGCAGTGCGGGGGCGATTACGCAGTATTTT. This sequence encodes CASSAGAITQYF.

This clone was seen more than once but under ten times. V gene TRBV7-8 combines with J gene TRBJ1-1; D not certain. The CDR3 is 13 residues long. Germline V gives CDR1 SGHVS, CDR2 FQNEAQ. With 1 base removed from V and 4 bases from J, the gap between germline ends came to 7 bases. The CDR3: CASSLGGSTEAFF. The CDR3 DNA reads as TGTGCCAGCAGCTTAGGAGGTAGCACTGAAGCTTTCTTT.

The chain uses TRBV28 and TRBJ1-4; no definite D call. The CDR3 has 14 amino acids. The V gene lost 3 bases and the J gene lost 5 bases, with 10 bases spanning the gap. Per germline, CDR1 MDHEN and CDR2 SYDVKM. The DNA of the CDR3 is TGTGCCAGCAGTTTGGAACAGTCAAATGAAAAACTGTTTTTT. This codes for CASSLEQSNEKLFF.

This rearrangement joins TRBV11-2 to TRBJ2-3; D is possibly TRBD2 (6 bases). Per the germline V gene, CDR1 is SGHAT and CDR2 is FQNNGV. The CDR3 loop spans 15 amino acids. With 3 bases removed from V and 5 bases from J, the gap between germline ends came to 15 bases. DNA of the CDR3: TGTGCCAGCAGCTTCAGACGGGGGATAGGAGATACGCAGTATTTT. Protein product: CASSFRRGIGDTQYF.

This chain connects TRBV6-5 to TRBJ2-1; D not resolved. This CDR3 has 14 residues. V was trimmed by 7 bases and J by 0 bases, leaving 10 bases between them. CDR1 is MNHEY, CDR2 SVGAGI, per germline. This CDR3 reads CASTPESSYNEQFF. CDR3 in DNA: TGTGCCAGCACCCCGGAGAGCTCCTACAATGAGCAGTTCTTC.